The T cell receptor beta chain described here comes from a study of shared clonotypes between healthy human individuals. Study-level findings and limits: Some clonotypes were shared by all four sorted-subset donors, while others were not shared. The non-shared ones had lower generation probabilities than the shared ones. Among four donors, 4.5% to 5.5% of naive CD4 clonotypes were found in common.

A note on this clone: Its antigen is not identified.

Only Caucasian adults living in Nashville, Tennessee made up the donor group. TCRdb's copy holds only in-frame clones and misses some; the assay was immunoSEQ multiplex PCR. The sample shows about 2 million clones, roughly 94% of them seen only once. V lost 9 bases, J lost 0 bases, and 12 bases lay in between. CDR3 length equals 14 residues. The germline gives CDR1 WNHNN, CDR2 SYGVQD (reference sequence). Sequencing used naive CD4+ T cells sorted from blood. This sample's subset: CD45RA+ positively selected. J is TRBJ1-3 and V is TRBV10-1; unclear D gene. This TCR was sampled from a man aged 18 to 30 in good health. The CDR3 loop reads CARGFWGSGNTIYF. As DNA, the CDR3 is TGCGCCAGGGGTTTTTGGGGCTCTGGAAACACCATATATTTT.